The entry below describes one T cell receptor beta chain. This entry comes from a study of control samples from healthy donors and cancer patients. The table came from immunoSEQ multiplex PCR; TCRdb's copy has only in-frame clones and leaves some out. The profile shows some 96,000 clones, roughly 87% of them singletons. The CDR3 extends over 15 amino acids. V lost 0 bases, J lost 3 bases, and 3 bases stayed unmatched. Germline CDR1 is SGHNT and CDR2 is YYREEE (reference sequence). This chain links TRBV5-4 with TRBJ2-5; TRBD2 aligns across 9 bases. Sequenced sample: blood. The sequence was obtained from a woman aged 45 to 65 in good health. DNA for the CDR3: TGTGCCAGCAGCTTGGCTAGCGGGACCAAAGAGACCCAGTACTTC. Protein: CASSLASGTKETQYF.